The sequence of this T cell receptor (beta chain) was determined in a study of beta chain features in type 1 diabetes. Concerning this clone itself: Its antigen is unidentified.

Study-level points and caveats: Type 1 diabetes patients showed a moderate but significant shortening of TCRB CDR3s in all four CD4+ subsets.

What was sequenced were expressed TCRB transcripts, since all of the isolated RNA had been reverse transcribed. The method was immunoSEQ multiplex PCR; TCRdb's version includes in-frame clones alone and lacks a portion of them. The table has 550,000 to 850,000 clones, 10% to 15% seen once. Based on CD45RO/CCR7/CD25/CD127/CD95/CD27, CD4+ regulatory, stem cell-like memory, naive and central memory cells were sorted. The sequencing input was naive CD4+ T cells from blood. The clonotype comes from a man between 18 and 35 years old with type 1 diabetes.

The chain's CDR3 is CASSQDVDRGRDSNQPQHF. CDR3 bases: TGCGCCAGCAGCCAAGATGTCGACAGGGGCCGGGATAGCAATCAGCCCCAGCATTTT. This chain uses TRBV4-1 with TRBJ1-5, with TRBD1 matching 8 bases. The ends lost 0 bases at V and 0 bases at J; junction bases unmatched: 10. Germline V gives CDR1 MGHRA, CDR2 YSYEKL. The CDR3 is made up of 19 amino acids.